This T cell receptor beta chain emerged from a study of blood T cell repertoires in COVID-19. About the research overall: Specimens from acute and convalescent COVID-19 originated in the United States, Italy and Spain. PBMCs, B-cell-depleted T cells, or T cells were the source of the cDNA or gDNA that made up the material.

V gave up 5 bases and J gave up 5 bases; unmatched junction bases: 7. Germline CDR1 reads SGHTA; CDR2 reads FQGTGA. This CDR3 has 15 amino acids. The authors' processing: Amplification of reference gene primers provided the estimated nucleated cell counts. Clones were sequenced by immunoSEQ multiplex PCR, and TCRdb holds only the in-frame ones, with some missing. For V, J and clone size, that table is used; D and trimming come from the DNA. This sample has roughly 150,000 clones, with over 75% found just once. The origin of this receptor is a human donor in a cohort sampled during active COVID-19. The V call is TRBV7-3, the J call TRBJ2-2; 8 bases agree with TRBD2. The specimen sequenced was peripheral blood. CDR3 nucleotides: TGTGCCAGCAGCCGGGCGGGAGGAGGTACCGGGGAGCTGTTTTTT. This gives the protein CASSRAGGGTGELFF.